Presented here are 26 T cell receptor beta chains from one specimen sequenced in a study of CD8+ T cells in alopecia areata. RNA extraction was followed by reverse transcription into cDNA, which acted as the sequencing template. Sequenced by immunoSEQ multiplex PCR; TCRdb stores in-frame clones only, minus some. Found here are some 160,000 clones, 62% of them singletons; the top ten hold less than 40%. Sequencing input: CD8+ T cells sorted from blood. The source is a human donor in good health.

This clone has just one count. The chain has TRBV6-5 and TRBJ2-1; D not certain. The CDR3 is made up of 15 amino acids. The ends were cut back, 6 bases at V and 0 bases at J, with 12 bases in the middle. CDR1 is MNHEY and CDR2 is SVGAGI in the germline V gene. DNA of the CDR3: TGTGCCAGCAGCACGGACGGTAGCTCCTACAATGAGCAGTTCTTC. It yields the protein CASSTDGSSYNEQFF.

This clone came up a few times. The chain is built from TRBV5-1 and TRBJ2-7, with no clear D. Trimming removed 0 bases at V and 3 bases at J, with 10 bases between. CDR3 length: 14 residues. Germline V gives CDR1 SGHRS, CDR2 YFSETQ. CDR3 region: CASSLDSPLYEQYF. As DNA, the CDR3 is TGCGCCAGCAGCTTGGATAGCCCTCTCTACGAGCAGTACTTC.

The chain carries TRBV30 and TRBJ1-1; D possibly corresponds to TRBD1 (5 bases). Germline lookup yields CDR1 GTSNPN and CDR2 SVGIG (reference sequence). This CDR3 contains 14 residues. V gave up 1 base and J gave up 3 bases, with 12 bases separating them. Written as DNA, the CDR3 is TGTGCCTGGAGTGCCCCGGTGGGGGACACTGAAGCTTTCTTT. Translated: CAWSAPVGDTEAFF. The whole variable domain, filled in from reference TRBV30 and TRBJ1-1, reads SQTIHQWPATLVQPVGSPLSLECTVEGTSNPNLYWYRQAAGRGLQLLFYSVGIGQISSEVPQNLSASRPQDRQFILSSKKLLLSDSGFYLCAWSAPVGDTEAFFGQGTRLTVV.

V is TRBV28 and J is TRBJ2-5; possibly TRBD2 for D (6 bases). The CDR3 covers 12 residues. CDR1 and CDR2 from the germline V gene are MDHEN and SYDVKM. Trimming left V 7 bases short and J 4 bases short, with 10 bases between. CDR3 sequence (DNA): TGTGCCAGCAAAAGGGGAGGAGAGACCCAGTACTTC. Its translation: CASKRGGETQYF.

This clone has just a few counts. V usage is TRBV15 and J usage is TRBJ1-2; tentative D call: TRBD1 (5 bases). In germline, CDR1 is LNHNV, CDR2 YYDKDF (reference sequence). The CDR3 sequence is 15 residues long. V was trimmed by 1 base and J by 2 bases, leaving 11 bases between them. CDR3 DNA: TGTGCCACCAGCAGAGGGGACTCCCCGAACTATGGCTACACCTTC. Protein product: CATSRGDSPNYGYTF.

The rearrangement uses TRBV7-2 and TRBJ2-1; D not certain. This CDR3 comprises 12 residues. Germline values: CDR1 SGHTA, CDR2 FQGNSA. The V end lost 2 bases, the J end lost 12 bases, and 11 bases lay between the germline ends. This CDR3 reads CASSLTGPSQFF. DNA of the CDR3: TGTGCCAGCAGCTTAACCGGGCCGTCGCAGTTCTTC.

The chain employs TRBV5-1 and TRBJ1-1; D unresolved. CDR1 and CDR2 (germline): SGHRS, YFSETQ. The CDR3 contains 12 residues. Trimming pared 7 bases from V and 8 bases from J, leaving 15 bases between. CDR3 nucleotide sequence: TGCGCCAGCCGACGGACGGACCGAGAAGCTTTCTTT. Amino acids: CASRRTDREAFF.

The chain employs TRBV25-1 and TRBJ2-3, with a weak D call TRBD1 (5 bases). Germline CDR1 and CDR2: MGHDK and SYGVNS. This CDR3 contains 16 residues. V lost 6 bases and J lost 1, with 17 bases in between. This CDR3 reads CASSNPRQQGTDTQYF. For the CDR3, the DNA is TGTGCCAGCAGCAATCCCCGACAGCAGGGCACAGATACGCAGTATTTT.

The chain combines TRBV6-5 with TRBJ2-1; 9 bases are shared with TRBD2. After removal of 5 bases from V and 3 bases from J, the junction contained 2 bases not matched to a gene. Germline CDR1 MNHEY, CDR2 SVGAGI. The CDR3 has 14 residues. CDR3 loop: CASSRTSDYNEQFF. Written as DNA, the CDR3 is TGTGCCAGCAGTCGGACTAGCGACTACAATGAGCAGTTCTTC.

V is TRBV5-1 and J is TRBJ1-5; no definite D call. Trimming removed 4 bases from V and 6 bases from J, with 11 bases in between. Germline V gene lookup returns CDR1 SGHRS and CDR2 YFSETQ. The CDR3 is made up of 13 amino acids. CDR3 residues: CASSVDLSQPQHF. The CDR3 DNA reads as TGCGCCAGCAGCGTGGATCTTAGTCAGCCCCAGCATTTT.

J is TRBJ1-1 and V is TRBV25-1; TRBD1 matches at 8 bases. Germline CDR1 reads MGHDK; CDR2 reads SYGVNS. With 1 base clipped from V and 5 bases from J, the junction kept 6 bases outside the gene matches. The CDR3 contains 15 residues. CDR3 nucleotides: TGTGCCAGCAGTGAATTTGGACAGGGATCGACTGAAGCTTTCTTT. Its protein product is CASSEFGQGSTEAFF.

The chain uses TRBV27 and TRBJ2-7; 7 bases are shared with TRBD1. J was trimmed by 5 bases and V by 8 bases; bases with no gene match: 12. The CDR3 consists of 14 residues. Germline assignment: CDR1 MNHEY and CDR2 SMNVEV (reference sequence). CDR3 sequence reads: CASSPGTVVHEQYF. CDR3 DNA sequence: TGTGCCAGCTCCCCCGGGACAGTAGTCCACGAGCAGTACTTC.

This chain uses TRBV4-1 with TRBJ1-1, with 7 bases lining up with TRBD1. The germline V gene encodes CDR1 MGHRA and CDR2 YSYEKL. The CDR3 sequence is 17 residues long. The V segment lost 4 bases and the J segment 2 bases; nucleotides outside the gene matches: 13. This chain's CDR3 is CASSPSSTGRSNTEAFF. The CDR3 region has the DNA TGCGCCAGCAGCCCCTCTTCGACAGGGCGTTCAAACACTGAAGCTTTCTTT.

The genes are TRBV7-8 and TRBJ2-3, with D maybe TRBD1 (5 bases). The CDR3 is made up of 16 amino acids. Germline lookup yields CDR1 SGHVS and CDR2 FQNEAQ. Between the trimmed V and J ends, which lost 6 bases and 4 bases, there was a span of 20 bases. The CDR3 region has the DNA TGTGCCAGCAGTTCTATCTTAGGGGCTGAGCCAGATACGCAGTATTTT. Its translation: CASSSILGAEPDTQYF.

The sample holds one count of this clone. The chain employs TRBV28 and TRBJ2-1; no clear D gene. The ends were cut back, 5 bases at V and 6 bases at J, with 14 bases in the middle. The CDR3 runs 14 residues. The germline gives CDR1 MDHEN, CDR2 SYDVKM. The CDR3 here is CASSTAPYSNEQFF. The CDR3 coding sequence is TGTGCCAGCAGTACCGCGCCTTACAGCAATGAGCAGTTCTTC.

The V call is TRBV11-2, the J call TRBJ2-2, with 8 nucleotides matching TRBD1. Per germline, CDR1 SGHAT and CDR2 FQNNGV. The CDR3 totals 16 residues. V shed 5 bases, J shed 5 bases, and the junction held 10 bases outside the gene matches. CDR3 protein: CASSRVQGAGTGELFF. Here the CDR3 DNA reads TGTGCCAGCAGCCGGGTCCAGGGGGCTGGAACCGGGGAGCTGTTTTTT.

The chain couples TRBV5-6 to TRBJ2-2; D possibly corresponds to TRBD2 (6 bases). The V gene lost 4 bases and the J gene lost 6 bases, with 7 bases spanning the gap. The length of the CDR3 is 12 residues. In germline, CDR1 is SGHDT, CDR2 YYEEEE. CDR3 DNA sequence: TGTGCCAGCAGCCCGGGAGCCGGGGAGCTGTTTTTT. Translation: CASSPGAGELFF. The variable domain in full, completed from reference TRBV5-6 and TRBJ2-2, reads DAGVTQSPTHLIKTRGQQVTLRCSPKSGHDTVSWYQQALGQGPQFIFQYYEEEERQRGNFPDRFSGHQFPNYSSELNVNALLLGDSALYLCASSPGAGELFFGEGSRLTVL.

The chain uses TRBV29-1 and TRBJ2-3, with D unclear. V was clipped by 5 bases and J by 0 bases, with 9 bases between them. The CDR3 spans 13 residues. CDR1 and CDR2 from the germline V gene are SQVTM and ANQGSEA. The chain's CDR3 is CSVRPDSTDTQYF. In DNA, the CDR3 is TGCAGCGTTAGGCCGGACAGCACAGATACGCAGTATTTT.

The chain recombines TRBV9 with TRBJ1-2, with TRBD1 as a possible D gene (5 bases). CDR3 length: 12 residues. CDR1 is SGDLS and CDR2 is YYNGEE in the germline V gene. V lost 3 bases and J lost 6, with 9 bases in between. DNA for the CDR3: TGTGCCAGCAGCGCCGACAGAAATGGCTACACCTTC. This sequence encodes CASSADRNGYTF. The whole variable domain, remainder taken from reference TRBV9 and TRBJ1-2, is DSGVTQTPKHLITATGQRVTLRCSPRSGDLSVYWYQQSLDQGLQFLIQYYNGEERAKGNILERFSAQQFPDLHSELNLSSLELGDSALYFCASSADRNGYTFGSGTRLTVV.

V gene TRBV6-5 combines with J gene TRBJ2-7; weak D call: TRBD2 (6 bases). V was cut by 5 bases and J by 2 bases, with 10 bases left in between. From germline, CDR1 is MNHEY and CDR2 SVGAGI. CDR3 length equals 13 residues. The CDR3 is CASSISGTYEQYF. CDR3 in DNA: TGTGCCAGCAGTATTAGCGGAACCTACGAGCAGTACTTC.

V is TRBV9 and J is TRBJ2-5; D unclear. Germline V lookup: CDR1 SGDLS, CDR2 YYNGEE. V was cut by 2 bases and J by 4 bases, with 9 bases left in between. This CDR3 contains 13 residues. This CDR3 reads CASSVDPTETQYF. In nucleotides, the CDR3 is TGTGCCAGCAGCGTCGACCCGACAGAGACCCAGTACTTC.

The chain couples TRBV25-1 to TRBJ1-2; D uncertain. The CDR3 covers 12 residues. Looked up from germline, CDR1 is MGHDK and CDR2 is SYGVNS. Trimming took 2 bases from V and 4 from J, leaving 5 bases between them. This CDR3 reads CASSEQVYGYTF. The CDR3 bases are TGTGCCAGCAGTGAACAGGTCTATGGCTACACCTTC.

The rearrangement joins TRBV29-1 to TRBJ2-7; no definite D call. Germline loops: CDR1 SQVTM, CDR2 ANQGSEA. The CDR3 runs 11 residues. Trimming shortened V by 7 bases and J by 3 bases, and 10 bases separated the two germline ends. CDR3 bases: TGCAGCGCCTGGACGGGCTACGAGCAGTACTTC. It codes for CSAWTGYEQYF.

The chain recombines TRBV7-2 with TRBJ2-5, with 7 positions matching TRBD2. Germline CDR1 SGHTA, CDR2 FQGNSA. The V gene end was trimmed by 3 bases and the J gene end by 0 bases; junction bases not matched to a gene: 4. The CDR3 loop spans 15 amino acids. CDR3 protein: CASSFSGGDQETQYF. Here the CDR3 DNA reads TGTGCCAGCAGCTTCTCTGGGGGGGACCAAGAGACCCAGTACTTC.

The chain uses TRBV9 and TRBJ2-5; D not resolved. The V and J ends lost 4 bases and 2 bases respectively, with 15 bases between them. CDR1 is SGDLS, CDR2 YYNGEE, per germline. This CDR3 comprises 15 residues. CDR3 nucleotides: TGTGCCAGCAGCCCCCCATTCGATTTTCAAGAGACCCAGTACTTC. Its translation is CASSPPFDFQETQYF.

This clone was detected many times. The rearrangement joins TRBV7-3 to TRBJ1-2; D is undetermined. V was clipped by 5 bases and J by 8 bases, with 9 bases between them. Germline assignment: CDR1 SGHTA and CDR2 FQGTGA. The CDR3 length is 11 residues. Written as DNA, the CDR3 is TGTGCCAGCAGCAACGGGAGAGGCTACACCTTC. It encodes CASSNGRGYTF.